Each of the 20 T cell receptor beta chains below was sequenced from the same sample in a study of T cell clusters in autoimmune cytopenias. One tube held mixed TRB-A and TRB-B primer pools for touch-down PCR. Following a re-call of the multiplex PCR reads, TCRdb has one entry per CDR3 protein and lacks DNA. This sample's table has some 8,000 distinct CDR3 sequences. TRB amplification used 250 ng of peripheral blood genomic DNA. The sample taken for sequencing was peripheral blood. The receptors shown here come from a human donor with an autoimmune cytopenia or autoimmune hepatitis (not recorded which).

The CDR3 protein is CASSYGGGGQETQYF. The J gene is TRBJ2-5, the V gene TRBV6-5; TCRdb proposes TRBD1, but this gene call is untestable without DNA. This CDR3 has 15 amino acids. CDR1 MNHEY and CDR2 SVGAGI come from the germline V gene.

By frequency, this clonotype registers medium-sized (0.01 to 0.1%). The rearrangement links TRBV29-1 to TRBJ1-1. The germline V gene has CDR1 SQVTM and CDR2 ANQGSEA. This CDR3 is 12 amino acids long. CDR3 region: CSVSAGNTEAFF.

The rearrangement uses TRBV5-1 and TRBJ2-3; checking the TCRdb D call of TRBD2 is not possible without DNA. There are 15 residues in the CDR3. The germline V gene has CDR1 SGHRS and CDR2 YFSETQ. CDR3: CASSPRYGGGDTQYF.

This rearrangement joins TRBV18 to TRBJ2-3; TCRdb picks TRBD2, but there is no DNA to check that call. The length of the CDR3 is 17 residues. Germline CDR1 is KGHSH and CDR2 is LQKENI. The CDR3 region is CASSIRTSPLSTDTQYF.

Frequency places this clonotype as medium-sized. The chain recombines TRBV6-1 with TRBJ2-2; TCRdb's assignment of TRBD1 cannot be checked, as there is no DNA. The CDR3 runs 16 residues. Germline loops: CDR1 MNHNS, CDR2 SASEGT. The CDR3 sequence is CASSAQGQGNGGELFF.

According to its frequency, this clonotype is medium-sized (0.01 to 0.1%). This chain uses TRBV19 with TRBJ1-5; the TCRdb D gene call, TRBD1, has no DNA to confirm it. Germline CDR1 LNHDA, CDR2 SQIVND (reference sequence). The CDR3 spans 15 residues. CDR3: CASMRGDGSNQPQHF.

The chain links TRBV6-5 to TRBJ1-3; no DNA is available, so the TRBD1 call from TCRdb remains unchecked. The CDR3 covers 17 residues. From germline, CDR1 is MNHEY and CDR2 SVGAGI. This CDR3 reads CASSYSGTVSSGNTIYF.

The rearrangement joins TRBV19 to TRBJ1-2; the D call from TCRdb, TRBD1, cannot be confirmed without DNA. The CDR3 totals 15 residues. Per the germline V gene, CDR1 is LNHDA and CDR2 is SQIVND (reference sequence). CDR3: CASSGPGQGNYGYTF.

V is TRBV6-1 and J is TRBJ2-7; TCRdb lists TRBD1, though no DNA is available to test this call. The CDR3 consists of 14 residues. Looked up from germline, CDR1 is MNHNS and CDR2 is SASEGT. CDR3 protein: CASFRQGSSYEQYF.

The V gene is TRBV5-1, the J gene TRBJ1-4; TCRdb returns TRBD1, unconfirmable since there is no DNA. The germline gives CDR1 SGHRS, CDR2 YFSETQ. The CDR3 length is 16 residues. CDR3 residues: CASSLPTGVFDEKLFF. Variable domain in full (rest from reference TRBV5-1 and TRBJ1-4): KAGVTQTPRYLIKTRGQQVTLSCSPISGHRSVSWYQQTPGQGLQFLFEYFSETQRNKGNFPGRFSGRQFSNSRSEMNVSTLELGDSALYLCASSLPTGVFDEKLFFGSGTQLSVL.

V and J are TRBV6-1 and TRBJ1-4; TCRdb outputs TRBD1, but without DNA this stays unchecked. Germline V gene sequence: CDR1 MNHNS, CDR2 SASEGT. The CDR3 totals 14 residues. CDR3: CASRRRDRQEKLFF.

Measured by frequency, this clonotype is medium-sized. The chain has TRBV10-3 and TRBJ2-6; absent DNA, TCRdb's TRBD2 call cannot be checked. Germline CDR1 reads ENHRY; CDR2 reads SYGVKD. The CDR3 contains 18 residues. CDR3 amino acids: CAISDPGLPTSGANVLTF.

This clonotype is deemed medium-sized by its frequency. This chain connects TRBV5-6 to TRBJ1-6; TCRdb's D call, TRBD1, is unchecked because there is no DNA. The CDR3 is 14 amino acids. From germline, CDR1 is SGHDT and CDR2 YYEEEE. This chain's CDR3 is CASSIGQGNSPLHF.

V is TRBV5-6 and J is TRBJ2-1; TCRdb's D gene call, TRBD2, goes unchecked for lack of DNA. Germline lookup yields CDR1 SGHDT and CDR2 YYEEEE. The CDR3 is made up of 17 amino acids. The chain's CDR3 is CASSYVPGPSSYNEQFF.

The rearrangement links TRBV12-3 or TRBV12-4 to TRBJ2-5; TCRdb proposes TRBD2, but this gene call is untestable without DNA. The CDR3 totals 15 residues. CDR3 residues: CASSRSGTGAETQYF.

The V gene is TRBV27, the J gene TRBJ2-2; there is no DNA to check the TCRdb D call of TRBD2. Looked up from germline, CDR1 is MNHEY and CDR2 is SMNVEV (reference sequence). CDR3 length: 18 residues. The chain's CDR3 is CASSLRGGGAGHTGELFF.

This clonotype shows up as medium-sized by frequency. The rearrangement links TRBV5-6 to TRBJ2-3; TCRdb designates TRBD1, a call that cannot be tested without DNA. The CDR3 has 13 residues. Germline V gives CDR1 SGHDT, CDR2 YYEEEE. CDR3 residues: CASLFGGRDTQYF.

Measured by frequency, this clonotype is medium-sized. V and J are TRBV29-1 and TRBJ2-2; TCRdb calls TRBD1, which cannot be checked without DNA. The CDR3 covers 14 residues. Per germline, CDR1 SQVTM and CDR2 ANQGSEA. The CDR3 here is CSGGKGANTGELFF.

This chain uses TRBV19 with TRBJ1-1; TCRdb reports TRBD1, a call that lacks DNA to check it against. This CDR3 region has 14 residues. Germline assignment: CDR1 LNHDA and CDR2 SQIVND (reference sequence). CDR3 protein: CASSGTGGLTEAFF.

This clonotype is identified as medium-sized (0.01 to 0.1%) from frequency. The chain links TRBV29-1 to TRBJ2-1. The CDR3 consists of 13 residues. From germline, CDR1 is SQVTM and CDR2 ANQGSEA. The CDR3 region is CSVSPSSYNEQFF.